This T cell receptor (beta chain) was found in a study of vaccination and CD4 T cells after COVID-19. Study in general: Convalescent patients gave post-COVID blood a median about 95 days post-diagnosis, range 35 to 161.

The treatment was: approximately 10-day PBMC culture with coronavirus spike peptide pools or control peptides (ViraFEST assay). In the case of this clonotype: The antigen is not known.

An Oncomine TCR Beta short-read assay was used to sequence the DNA from cultured CD4+ T cells. Once CD4+ T cells had been cultured, genomic DNA was extracted from them. TCRdb fed the PCR reads into MiXCR, producing one record per CDR3 protein. The data contain under 20,000 distinct CDR3 sequences, 45% to 70% of them seen just once; the ten biggest clones take up 7.5%. Germline V gene lookup returns CDR1 MNHNS and CDR2 SASEGT. The CDR3 covers 15 residues. The V segment lost 8 bases and the J segment 4 bases; nucleotides outside the gene matches: 9. The J gene is TRBJ2-7, the V gene TRBV6-1; TRBD2 matches 12 bases. The source of this sequence is a human donor who had recovered from COVID-19. The source material was CD4+ T cells from blood, cultured in vitro. CDR3 nucleotide sequence: TGTGCCAGCCAGTCCCCGACTAGCGGGAGTTACGAGCAGTACTTC. Its protein is CASQSPTSGSYEQYF.